Following are 4 T cell receptor beta chains from one sample sequenced in a study of OX40 agonist ivuxolimab in advanced cancers. Profiling relied on immunoSEQ multiplex PCR, and the TCRdb table lists in-frame clones only, not all of them. The sample has about 13,000 clones; over 60% are singletons. The material sequenced was CD4+ or CD8+ T cells sorted from blood, taken in a trial of the OX40 agonist ivuxolimab. All receptors come from an adult with an advanced solid tumor such as melanoma, head and neck, liver or kidney cancer.

This chain uses TRBV2 with TRBJ1-1, with a possible D match to TRBD1 (6 bases). This CDR3 spans 13 amino acids. CDR1 is SNHLY, CDR2 FYNNEI, per germline. Trimming left V 5 bases short and J 1 base short, with 8 bases between. The CDR3 loop reads CASSLQGNTEAFF. As DNA, the CDR3 is TGTGCCAGCAGTCTACAGGGGAACACTGAAGCTTTCTTT.

This clone was picked up one time. V usage is TRBV6-5 and J usage is TRBJ2-5, with 7 bases fitting TRBD2. This CDR3 is 14 amino acids long. J was trimmed by 5 bases and V by 2 bases; bases with no gene match: 5. Germline V gene lookup returns CDR1 MNHEY and CDR2 SVGAGI. Here the CDR3 DNA reads TGTGCCAGCAGTTACGGAGGGGAGGGGGAGACCCAGTACTTC. The encoded protein is CASSYGGEGETQYF.

This clone was recorded a few times. The J gene is TRBJ2-1, the V gene TRBV13; D not certain. Germline values: CDR1 PRHDT, CDR2 FYEKMQ (reference sequence). Trimming removed 5 bases at V and 7 bases at J, with 12 bases between. There are 13 residues in the CDR3. CDR3 in DNA: TGTGCCAGCAGCCCCTCGACAACGAATGAGCAGTTCTTC. The encoded protein is CASSPSTTNEQFF.

In its sample, this clone ranks as large. The chain has TRBV7-9 and TRBJ2-7, with 7 bases that match TRBD2. The CDR3 loop spans 14 amino acids. Germline V gene data show CDR1 as SEHNR and CDR2 as FQNEAQ (reference sequence). V lost 5 bases to trimming and J lost 3 bases; unmatched junction nucleotides: 7. The CDR3: CASSPQASGYEQYF. The CDR3 bases are TGTGCCAGCAGCCCCCAGGCTAGCGGCTACGAGCAGTACTTC.